This TCR beta chain came from a study of T cells in tuberculosis. Using immunoSEQ multiplex PCR, the repertoire was profiled, and TCRdb retains in-frame clones only, with some absent. The sample has tens of thousands of clones; 90% to 95% are singletons. Time point noted: new active TB diagnosis, blood taken before or within 7 days of starting treatment. This CDR3 has 16 residues. V shed 5 bases, J shed 5 bases, and the junction held 6 bases outside the gene matches. The germline CDR1 and CDR2 sequences are PRHDT and FYEKMQ (reference sequence). This clone was detected only once. The source was PBMCs, collected at tuberculosis diagnosis. The rearrangement joins TRBV13 to TRBJ2-3; 14 bases align to TRBD2. This receptor was identified in an adult with tuberculosis. CDR3 amino acids: CASSKTSGRERDTQYF. For the CDR3, the DNA is TGTGCCAGCAGCAAGACTAGCGGGAGGGAAAGAGATACGCAGTATTTT.